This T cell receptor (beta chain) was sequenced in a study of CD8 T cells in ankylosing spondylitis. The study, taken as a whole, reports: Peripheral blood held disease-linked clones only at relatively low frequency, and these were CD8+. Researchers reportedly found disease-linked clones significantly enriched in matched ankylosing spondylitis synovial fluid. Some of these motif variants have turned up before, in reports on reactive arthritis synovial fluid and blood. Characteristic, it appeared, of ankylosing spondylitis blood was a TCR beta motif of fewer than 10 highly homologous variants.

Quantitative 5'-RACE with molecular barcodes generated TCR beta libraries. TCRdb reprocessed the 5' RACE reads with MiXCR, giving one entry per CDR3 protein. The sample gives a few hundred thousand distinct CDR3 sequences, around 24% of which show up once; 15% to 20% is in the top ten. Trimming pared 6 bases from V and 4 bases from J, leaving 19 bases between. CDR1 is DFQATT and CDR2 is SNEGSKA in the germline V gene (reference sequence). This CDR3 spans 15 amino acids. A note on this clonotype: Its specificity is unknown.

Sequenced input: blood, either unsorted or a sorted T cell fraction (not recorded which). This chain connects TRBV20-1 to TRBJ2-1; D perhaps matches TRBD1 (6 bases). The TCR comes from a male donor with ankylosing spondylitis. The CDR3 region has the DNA TGCAGTGCGCCCGCCTGGGCAGGGGATTACAATGAGCAGTTCTTC. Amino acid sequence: CSAPAWAGDYNEQFF.